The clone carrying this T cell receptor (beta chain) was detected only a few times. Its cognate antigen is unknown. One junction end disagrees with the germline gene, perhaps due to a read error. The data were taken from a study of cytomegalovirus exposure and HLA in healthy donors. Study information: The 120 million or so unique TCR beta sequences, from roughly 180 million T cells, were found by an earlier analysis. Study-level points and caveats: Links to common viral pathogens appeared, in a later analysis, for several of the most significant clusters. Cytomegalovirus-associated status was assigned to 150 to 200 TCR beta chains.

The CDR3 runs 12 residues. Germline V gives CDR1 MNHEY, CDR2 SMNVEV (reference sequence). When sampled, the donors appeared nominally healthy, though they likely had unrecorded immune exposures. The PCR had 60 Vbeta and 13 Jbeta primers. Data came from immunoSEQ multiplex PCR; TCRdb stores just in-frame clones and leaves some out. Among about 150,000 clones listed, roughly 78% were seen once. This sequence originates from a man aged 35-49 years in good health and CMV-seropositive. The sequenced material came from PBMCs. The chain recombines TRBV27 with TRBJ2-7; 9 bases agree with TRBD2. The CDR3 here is CASSSTGLAVLF. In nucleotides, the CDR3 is TGTGCCAGCAGTTCAACGGGACTAGCAGTACTGTTC.